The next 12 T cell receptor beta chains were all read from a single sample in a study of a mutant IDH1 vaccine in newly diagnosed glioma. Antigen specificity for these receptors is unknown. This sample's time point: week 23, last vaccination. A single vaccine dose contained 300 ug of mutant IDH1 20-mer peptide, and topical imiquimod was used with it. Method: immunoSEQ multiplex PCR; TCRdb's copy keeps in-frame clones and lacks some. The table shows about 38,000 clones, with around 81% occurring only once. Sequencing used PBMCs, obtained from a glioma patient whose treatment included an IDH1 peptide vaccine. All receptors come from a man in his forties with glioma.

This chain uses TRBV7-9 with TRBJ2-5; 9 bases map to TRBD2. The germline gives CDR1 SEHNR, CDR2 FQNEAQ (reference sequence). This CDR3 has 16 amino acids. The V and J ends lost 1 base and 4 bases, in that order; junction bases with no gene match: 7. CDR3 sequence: CASSLVGGGARETQYF. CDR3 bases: TGTGCCAGCAGCTTAGTTGGCGGGGGGGCTCGAGAGACCCAGTACTTC.

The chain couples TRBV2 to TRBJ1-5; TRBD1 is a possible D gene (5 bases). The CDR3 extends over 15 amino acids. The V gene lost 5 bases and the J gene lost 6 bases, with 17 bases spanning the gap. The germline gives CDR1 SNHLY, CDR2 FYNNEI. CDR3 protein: CASSLGLTARQPQHF. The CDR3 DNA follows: TGTGCCAGCAGTCTGGGACTTACCGCACGTCAGCCCCAGCATTTT.

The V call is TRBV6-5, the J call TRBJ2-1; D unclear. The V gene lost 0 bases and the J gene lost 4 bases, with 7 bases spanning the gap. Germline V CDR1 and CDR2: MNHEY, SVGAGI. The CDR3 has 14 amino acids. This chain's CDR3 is CASSYSGQYNEQFF. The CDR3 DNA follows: TGTGCCAGCAGTTACTCGGGCCAGTACAATGAGCAGTTCTTC.

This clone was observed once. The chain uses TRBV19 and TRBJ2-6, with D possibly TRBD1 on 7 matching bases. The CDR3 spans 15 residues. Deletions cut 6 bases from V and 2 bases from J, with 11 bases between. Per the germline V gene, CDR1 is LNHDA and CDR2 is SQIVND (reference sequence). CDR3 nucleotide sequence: TGTGCCAGTAGCAGGGGGGCACCTGGGGCCAACGTCCTGACTTTC. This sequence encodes CASSRGAPGANVLTF. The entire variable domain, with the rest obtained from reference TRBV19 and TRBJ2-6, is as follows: DGGITQSPKYLFRKEGQNVTLSCEQNLNHDAMYWYRQDPGQGLRLIYYSQIVNDFQKGDIAEGYSVSREKKESFPLTVTSAQKNPTAFYLCASSRGAPGANVLTFGAGSRLTVL.

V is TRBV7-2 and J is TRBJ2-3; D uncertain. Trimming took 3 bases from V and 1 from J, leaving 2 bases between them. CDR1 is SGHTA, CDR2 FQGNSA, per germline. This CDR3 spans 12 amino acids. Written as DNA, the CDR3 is TGTGCCAGCAGCTTCGGCACAGATACGCAGTATTTT. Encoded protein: CASSFGTDTQYF.

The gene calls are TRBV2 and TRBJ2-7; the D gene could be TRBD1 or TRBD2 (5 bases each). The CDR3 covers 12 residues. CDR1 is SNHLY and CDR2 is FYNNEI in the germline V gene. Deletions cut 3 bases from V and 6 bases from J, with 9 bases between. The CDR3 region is CASSEDGTEQYF. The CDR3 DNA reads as TGTGCCAGCAGTGAGGACGGGACCGAGCAGTACTTC.

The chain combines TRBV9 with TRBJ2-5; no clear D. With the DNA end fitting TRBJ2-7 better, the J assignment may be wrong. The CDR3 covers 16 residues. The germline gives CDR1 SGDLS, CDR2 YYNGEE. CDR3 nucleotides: TGTGCCAGCAGCGGAAGGCCAGACCGGACCCTTTACGAGCAGTACTTC. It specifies CASSGRPDRTLYEQYF.

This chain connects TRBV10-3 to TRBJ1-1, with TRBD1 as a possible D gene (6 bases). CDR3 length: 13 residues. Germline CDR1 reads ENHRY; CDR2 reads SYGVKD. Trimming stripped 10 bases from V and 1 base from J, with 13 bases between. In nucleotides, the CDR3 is TGTGCCAGCGTAGGACAGCAGAACACTGAAGCTTTCTTT. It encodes CASVGQQNTEAFF.

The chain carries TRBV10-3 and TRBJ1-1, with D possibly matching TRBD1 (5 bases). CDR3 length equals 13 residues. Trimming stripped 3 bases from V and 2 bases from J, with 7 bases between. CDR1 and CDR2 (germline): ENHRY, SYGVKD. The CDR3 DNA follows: TGTGCCATCAGTGACGGACATAACACTGAAGCTTTCTTT. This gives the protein CAISDGHNTEAFF.

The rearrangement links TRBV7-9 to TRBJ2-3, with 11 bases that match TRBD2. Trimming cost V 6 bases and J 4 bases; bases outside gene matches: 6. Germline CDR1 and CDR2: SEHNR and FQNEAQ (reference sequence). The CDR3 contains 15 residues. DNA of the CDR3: TGTGCCAGCAGTGTAACTAGCGGGAGACCAGATACGCAGTATTTT. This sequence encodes CASSVTSGRPDTQYF.

This CDR3 is CASSSHYEQYF. CDR3 in DNA: TGTGCCAGCAGCTCCCACTACGAGCAGTACTTC. V is TRBV7-9 and J is TRBJ2-7; D unresolved. Germline CDR1 is SEHNR and CDR2 is FQNEAQ (reference sequence). The CDR3 loop spans 11 amino acids. Trimming removed 4 bases from V and 3 bases from J, with 4 bases in between.

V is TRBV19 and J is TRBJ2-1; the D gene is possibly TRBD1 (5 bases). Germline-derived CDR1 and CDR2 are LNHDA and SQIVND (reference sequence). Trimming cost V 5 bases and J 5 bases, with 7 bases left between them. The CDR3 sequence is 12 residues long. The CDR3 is CASSQTDNEQFF. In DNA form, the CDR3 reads TGTGCCAGTAGTCAGACAGACAATGAGCAGTTCTTC. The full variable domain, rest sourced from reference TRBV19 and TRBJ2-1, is DGGITQSPKYLFRKEGQNVTLSCEQNLNHDAMYWYRQDPGQGLRLIYYSQIVNDFQKGDIAEGYSVSREKKESFPLTVTSAQKNPTAFYLCASSQTDNEQFFGPGTRLTVL.